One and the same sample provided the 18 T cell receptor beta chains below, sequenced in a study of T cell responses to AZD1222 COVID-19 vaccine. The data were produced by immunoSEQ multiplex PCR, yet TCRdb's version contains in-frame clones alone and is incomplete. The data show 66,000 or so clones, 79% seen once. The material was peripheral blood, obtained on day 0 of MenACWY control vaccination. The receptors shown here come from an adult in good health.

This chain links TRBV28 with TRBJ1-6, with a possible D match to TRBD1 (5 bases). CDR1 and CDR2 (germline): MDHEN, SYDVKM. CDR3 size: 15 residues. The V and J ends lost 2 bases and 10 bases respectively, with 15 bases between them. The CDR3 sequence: CASSLGAGGRSPLHF. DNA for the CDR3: TGTGCCAGCAGTTTAGGGGCAGGAGGCCGATCACCCCTCCACTTT.

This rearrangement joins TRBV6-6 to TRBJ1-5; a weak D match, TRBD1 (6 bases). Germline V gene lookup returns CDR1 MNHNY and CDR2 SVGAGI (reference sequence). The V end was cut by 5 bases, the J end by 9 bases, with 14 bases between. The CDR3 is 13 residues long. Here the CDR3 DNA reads TGTGCCAGCAGTCAACTCAGGGGCGGGCCCCAGCATTTT. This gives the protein CASSQLRGGPQHF.

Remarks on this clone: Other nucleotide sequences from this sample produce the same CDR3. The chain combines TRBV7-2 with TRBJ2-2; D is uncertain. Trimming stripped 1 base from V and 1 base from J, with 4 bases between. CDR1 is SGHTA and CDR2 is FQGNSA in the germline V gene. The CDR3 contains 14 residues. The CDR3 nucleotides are TGTGCCAGCAGCTTAGGGGGGAACACCGGGGAGCTGTTTTTT. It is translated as CASSLGGNTGELFF.

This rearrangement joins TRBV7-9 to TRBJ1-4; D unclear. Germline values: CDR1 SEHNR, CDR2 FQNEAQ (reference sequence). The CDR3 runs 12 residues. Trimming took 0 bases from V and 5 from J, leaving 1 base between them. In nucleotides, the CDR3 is TGTGCCAGCAGCTTAGCGAATGAAAAACTGTTTTTT. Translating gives CASSLANEKLFF.

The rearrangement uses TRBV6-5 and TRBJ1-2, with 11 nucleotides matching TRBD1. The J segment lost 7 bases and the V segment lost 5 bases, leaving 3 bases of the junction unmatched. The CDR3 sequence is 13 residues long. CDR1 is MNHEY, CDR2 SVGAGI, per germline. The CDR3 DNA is TGTGCCAGCAGTCGGGGACAGGGGGTTGGCTACACCTTC. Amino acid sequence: CASSRGQGVGYTF.

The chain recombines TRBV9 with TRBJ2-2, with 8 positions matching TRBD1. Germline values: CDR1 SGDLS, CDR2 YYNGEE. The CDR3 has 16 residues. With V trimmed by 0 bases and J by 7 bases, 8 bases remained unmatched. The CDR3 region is CASSVEAGGAGGELFF. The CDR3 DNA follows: TGTGCCAGCAGCGTAGAGGCAGGGGGCGCCGGCGGGGAGCTGTTTTTT.

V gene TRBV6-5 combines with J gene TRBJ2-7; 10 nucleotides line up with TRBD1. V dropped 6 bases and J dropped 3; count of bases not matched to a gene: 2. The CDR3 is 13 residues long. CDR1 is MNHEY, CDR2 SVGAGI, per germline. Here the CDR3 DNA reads TGTGCCAGCAGAAGGACAGGGGGCTACGAGCAGTACTTC. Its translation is CASRRTGGYEQYF.

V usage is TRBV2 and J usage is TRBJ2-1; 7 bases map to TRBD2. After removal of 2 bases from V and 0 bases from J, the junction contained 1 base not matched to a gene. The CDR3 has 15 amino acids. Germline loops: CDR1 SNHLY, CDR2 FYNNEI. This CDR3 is CASSEQRGSYNEQFF. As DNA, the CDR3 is TGTGCCAGCAGTGAACAGCGGGGCTCCTACAATGAGCAGTTCTTC. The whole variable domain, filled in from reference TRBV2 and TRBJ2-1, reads EPEVTQTPSHQVTQMGQEVILRCVPISNHLYFYWYRQILGQKVEFLVSFYNNEISEKSEIFDDQFSVERPDGSNFTLKIRSTKLEDSAMYFCASSEQRGSYNEQFFGPGTRLTVL.

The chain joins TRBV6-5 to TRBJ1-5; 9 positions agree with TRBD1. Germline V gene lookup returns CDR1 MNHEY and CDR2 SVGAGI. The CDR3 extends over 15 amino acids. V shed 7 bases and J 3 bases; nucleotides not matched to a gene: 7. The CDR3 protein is CASTAGQGNNQPQHF. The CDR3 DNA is TGTGCCAGCACTGCTGGACAGGGGAACAATCAGCCCCAGCATTTT.

The CDR3 spells CASSLARVGNEQFF. CDR3 in DNA: TGTGCCAGCAGCTTAGCCCGGGTAGGCAATGAGCAGTTCTTC. The chain joins TRBV11-2 to TRBJ2-1; D ambiguous. Germline assignment: CDR1 SGHAT and CDR2 FQNNGV. The CDR3 spans 14 residues. V lost 1 base and J 6 bases, leaving 10 bases between the germline ends.

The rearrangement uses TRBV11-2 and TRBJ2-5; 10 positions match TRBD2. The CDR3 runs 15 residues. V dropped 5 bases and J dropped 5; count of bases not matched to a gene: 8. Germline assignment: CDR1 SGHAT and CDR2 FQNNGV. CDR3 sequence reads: CASSPAGGVYETQYF. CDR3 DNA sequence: TGTGCCAGCAGCCCAGCGGGGGGGGTTTACGAGACCCAGTACTTC.

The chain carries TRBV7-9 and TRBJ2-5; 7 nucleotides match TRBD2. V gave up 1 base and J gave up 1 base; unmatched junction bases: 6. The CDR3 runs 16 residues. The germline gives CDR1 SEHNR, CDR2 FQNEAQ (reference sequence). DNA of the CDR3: TGTGCCAGCAGCTTAGAATTAGCGGGCCCCCAAGAGACCCAGTACTTC. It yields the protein CASSLELAGPQETQYF.

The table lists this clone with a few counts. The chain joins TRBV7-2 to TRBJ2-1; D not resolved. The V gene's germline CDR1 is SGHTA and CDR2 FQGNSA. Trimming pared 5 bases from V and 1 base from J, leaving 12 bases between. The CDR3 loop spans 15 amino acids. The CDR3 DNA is TGTGCCAGCAGCCCGGGCCGCGCATCCTACAATGAGCAGTTCTTC. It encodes CASSPGRASYNEQFF.

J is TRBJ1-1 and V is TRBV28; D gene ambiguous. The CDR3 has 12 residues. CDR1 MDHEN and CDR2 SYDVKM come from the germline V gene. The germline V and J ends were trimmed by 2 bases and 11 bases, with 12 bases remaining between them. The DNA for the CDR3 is TGTGCCAGCAGTTTAGTTGGGTTAGAGGCTTTCTTT. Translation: CASSLVGLEAFF.

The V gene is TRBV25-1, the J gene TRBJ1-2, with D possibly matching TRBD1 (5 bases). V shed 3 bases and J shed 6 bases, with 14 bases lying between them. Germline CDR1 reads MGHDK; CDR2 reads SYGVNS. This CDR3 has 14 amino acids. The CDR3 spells CASSDRGPMDGYTF. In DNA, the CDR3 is TGTGCCAGCAGTGATCGGGGCCCGATGGATGGCTACACCTTC.

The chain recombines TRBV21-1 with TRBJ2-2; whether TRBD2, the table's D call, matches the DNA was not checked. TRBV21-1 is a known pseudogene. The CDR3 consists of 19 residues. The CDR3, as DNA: TGTGCCAGCACCCCGACTAGCGGGAGGGTCCAGGAGGACACCGGGGAGCTGTTTTTT. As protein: CASTPTSGRVQEDTGELFF.

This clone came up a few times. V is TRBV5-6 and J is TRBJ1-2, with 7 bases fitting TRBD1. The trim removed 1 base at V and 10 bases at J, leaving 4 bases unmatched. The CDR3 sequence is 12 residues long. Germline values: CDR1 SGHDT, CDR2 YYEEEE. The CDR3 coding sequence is TGTGCCAGCAGCTTGTGGGACAGCTACTACACCTTC. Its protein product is CASSLWDSYYTF.

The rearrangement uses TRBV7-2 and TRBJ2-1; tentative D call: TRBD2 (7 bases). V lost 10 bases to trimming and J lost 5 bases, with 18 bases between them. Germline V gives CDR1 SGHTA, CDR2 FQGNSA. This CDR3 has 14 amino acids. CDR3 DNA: TGTGCCACTCATTGGGGGGGGCCTGACAATGAGCAGTTCTTC. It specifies CATHWGGPDNEQFF.